This passage covers 23 T cell receptor beta chains from one sample sequenced in a study of T cells in Graves' hyperthyroidism and ophthalmopathy. The source material, RNA transcripts, was used to amplify TCR beta CDR3 regions. RT-PCR in the first round (using the HTBI primer set) targeted the TCR CDR3. In TCRdb, the multiplex PCR reads were re-called with MiXCR into one record per CDR3 protein. There are some 600,000 distinct CDR3 sequences in the sample; about 14% occur only once, and under 7% lies in the top ten. The sequenced sample was blood. The origin of the receptors is a woman under 40 with Graves' hyperthyroidism that later progressed to Graves' ophthalmopathy.

The rearrangement uses TRBV7-3 and TRBJ2-3, with D possibly matching TRBD1 (5 bases). Germline values: CDR1 SGHTA, CDR2 FQGTGA. CDR3 size: 15 residues. V was pared by 5 bases and J by 0 bases, with 12 bases between. CDR3 sequence: CASSPLGPSTDTQYF. CDR3 nucleotide sequence: TGTGCCAGCAGCCCCCTGGGGCCGAGCACAGATACGCAGTATTTT.

This clonotype was seen repeatedly, ten times or more. This chain joins TRBV27 and TRBJ2-1, with D possibly being TRBD2 (5 bases). This CDR3 has 12 amino acids. V was cut by 7 bases and J by 9 bases, with 13 bases left in between. CDR1 is MNHEY and CDR2 is SMNVEV in the germline V gene (reference sequence). CDR3 amino acids: CASKFGGGEQFF. Here the CDR3 DNA reads TGTGCCAGCAAATTTGGCGGAGGTGAGCAGTTCTTC.

In this sample, this clonotype turned up many times. This chain links TRBV7-9 with TRBJ2-1, with D possibly being TRBD2 (5 bases). Germline values: CDR1 SEHNR, CDR2 FQNEAQ (reference sequence). The CDR3 covers 16 residues. Trimming shortened V by 1 base and J by 6 bases, and 16 bases separated the two germline ends. In DNA form, the CDR3 reads TGTGCCAGCAGCTTAGTGGAGTCTAGTGGGAGCAATGAGCAGTTCTTC. This translates into CASSLVESSGSNEQFF.

This clonotype showed up many times. The chain uses TRBV29-1 and TRBJ1-2; TRBD1 agrees at 7 bases. The CDR3 length is 13 residues. CDR1 is SQVTM, CDR2 ANQGSEA, per germline. V dropped 6 bases and J dropped 3; count of bases not matched to a gene: 7. In DNA, the CDR3 is TGCAGCGTAGCCGGACAGGCGGACTATGGCTACACCTTC. This translates into CSVAGQADYGYTF. Filled out from reference TRBV29-1 and TRBJ1-2, the complete variable domain reads SAVISQKPSRDICQRGTSLTIQCQVDSQVTMMFWYRQQPGQSLTLIATANQGSEATYESGFVIDKFPISRPNLTFSTLTVSNMSPEDSSIYLCSVAGQADYGYTFGSGTRLTVV.

The rearrangement joins TRBV28 to TRBJ2-3; no clear D. Germline-derived CDR1 and CDR2 are MDHEN and SYDVKM. The CDR3 runs 13 residues. V lost 6 bases, J lost 6 bases, and 13 bases lay in between. CDR3 coding DNA: TGTGCCAGCAGCCCTCCACGGTGGGATACGCAGTATTTT. Its protein product is CASSPPRWDTQYF.

At least ten counts were recorded for this clonotype. The J gene is TRBJ2-5, the V gene TRBV20-1; D ambiguous. The CDR3 consists of 12 residues. V was clipped by 8 bases and J by 5 bases, with 15 bases between them. CDR1 and CDR2 (germline): DFQATT, SNEGSKA (reference sequence). The CDR3 nucleotides read TGCAGTCCCTGGGTGGTCGGGGAGACCCAGTACTTC. Amino acid sequence: CSPWVVGETQYF.

This chain links TRBV11-1 with TRBJ2-5; 12 nucleotides match TRBD2. Germline-derived CDR1 and CDR2 are SGHAT and FQDESV (reference sequence). Losses at the gene ends were 4 bases for V and 4 bases for J; bases not matched to a gene: 7. The CDR3 covers 16 residues. CDR3 residues: CASSSWTSGIGETQYF. In nucleotides, the CDR3 is TGTGCCAGCAGCTCCTGGACTAGCGGGATCGGAGAGACCCAGTACTTC.

This clonotype was observed at least ten times. This chain connects TRBV6-1 to TRBJ2-7; D tentatively reads TRBD1 or TRBD2 (6 bases each). Trimming took 7 bases from V and 7 from J, leaving 20 bases between them. The germline CDR1 and CDR2 sequences are MNHNS and SASEGT. The CDR3 is 14 residues long. CDR3 residues: CASTPGGGPGEQYF. The CDR3, as DNA: TGTGCCAGCACCCCAGGAGGGGGGCCTGGGGAGCAGTACTTC.

This sequence joins TRBV19 and TRBJ2-7, with 7 positions matching TRBD2. The ends lost 5 bases at V and 9 bases at J; junction bases unmatched: 13. The CDR3 covers 14 residues. Germline CDR1 is LNHDA and CDR2 is SQIVND (reference sequence). CDR3 bases: TGTGCCAGTAGTCCCGCGGGGAGGGGCACCTGGCAGTACTTC. It codes for CASSPAGRGTWQYF.

This clonotype was recorded at least ten times. The chain recombines TRBV7-3 with TRBJ2-3, with D unclear. Germline V gene lookup returns CDR1 SGHTA and CDR2 FQGTGA. The CDR3 spans 16 residues. V dropped 0 bases and J dropped 0 bases, with 10 bases sitting between them. This CDR3 is CASSLTRVISTDTQYF. For the CDR3, the DNA is TGTGCCAGCAGCTTAACGAGAGTTATTAGCACAGATACGCAGTATTTT.

This clonotype was seen repeatedly, ten times or more. The chain uses TRBV27 and TRBJ1-5; no clear D gene. V was trimmed by 2 bases and J by 6 bases, leaving 11 bases between them. CDR1 and CDR2 (germline): MNHEY, SMNVEV (reference sequence). This CDR3 has 14 residues. CDR3: CASSLVGIGQPQHF. CDR3 DNA sequence: TGTGCCAGCAGTTTAGTGGGGATTGGTCAGCCCCAGCATTTT.

At least ten counts were recorded for this clonotype. V gene TRBV4-2 combines with J gene TRBJ2-7, with 7 bases lining up with TRBD2. V gave up 0 bases and J gave up 5 bases; unmatched junction bases: 7. The CDR3 is 15 residues long. CDR1 is LGHNA and CDR2 is YNFKEQ in the germline V gene. CDR3 sequence (DNA): TGTGCCAGCAGCCAAGATAGCGGGCCCGGCGACGAGCAGTACTTC. It is translated as CASSQDSGPGDEQYF.

There are many counts of this clonotype. The V call is TRBV2, the J call TRBJ2-3; 7 nucleotides agree with TRBD2. The CDR3 has 16 residues. Germline V CDR1 and CDR2: SNHLY, FYNNEI. With 6 bases clipped from V and 1 base from J, the junction kept 10 bases outside the gene matches. The CDR3 sequence is CASSAEGTSGTDTQYF. The CDR3 bases are TGTGCCAGCAGCGCCGAAGGTACTAGCGGCACAGATACGCAGTATTTT.

This clonotype has just a few counts. The chain has TRBV3-1 and TRBJ1-4, with TRBD1 as a possible D gene (6 bases). This CDR3 contains 13 residues. Germline loops: CDR1 LGHDT, CDR2 YNNKEL (reference sequence). The CDR3 DNA sequence: TGTGCTTCAGGGGAAGACACTAATGAAAAACTGTTTTTT. It translates to CASGEDTNEKLFF. The full variable domain, in which reference TRBV3-1 and TRBJ1-4 provide the parts outside the CDR3, is DTAVSQTPKYLVTQMGNDKSIKCEQNLGHDTMYWYKQDSKKFLKIMFSYNNKELIINETVPNRFSPKSPDKAHLNLHINSLELGDSAVYFCASGEDTNEKLFFGSGTQLSVL.

Many counts were recorded for this clonotype. This chain uses TRBV12-5 with TRBJ2-2; 9 nucleotides agree with TRBD1. J was trimmed by 0 bases and V by 8 bases; bases with no gene match: 4. Germline CDR1 and CDR2: LGHNT and FRNRAP. The CDR3 is made up of 15 amino acids. CDR3 sequence: CASFRQGANTGELFF. CDR3 bases: TGTGCTAGTTTCCGACAGGGGGCGAACACCGGGGAGCTGTTTTTT.

This clonotype was detected ten times or more. The chain links TRBV11-2 to TRBJ2-6, with no clear D. The CDR3 is 13 residues long. Germline CDR1 and CDR2: SGHAT and FQNNGV. V was clipped by 7 bases and J by 2 bases, with 6 bases between them. The CDR3 reads CASNQAGANVLTF. CDR3 bases: TGTGCCAGCAACCAGGCTGGGGCCAACGTCCTGACTTTC.

This clonotype was found a few times. The chain uses TRBV28 and TRBJ2-1; 9 bases map to TRBD2. With V trimmed by 7 bases and J by 4 bases, 17 bases remained unmatched. The CDR3 consists of 18 residues. Germline-derived CDR1 and CDR2 are MDHEN and SYDVKM. CDR3 region: CASKTGTSFEGRYNEQFF. CDR3 bases: TGTGCCAGCAAAACCGGGACTAGCTTTGAGGGCAGGTACAATGAGCAGTTCTTC. The variable domain in full, with the rest retrieved from reference TRBV28 and TRBJ2-1, is DVKVTQSSRYLVKRTGEKVFLECVQDMDHENMFWYRQDPGLGLRLIYFSYDVKMKEKGDIPEGYSVSREKKERFSLILESASTNQTSMYLCASKTGTSFEGRYNEQFFGPGTRLTVL.

Only a few counts were recorded for this clonotype. This rearrangement joins TRBV11-2 to TRBJ2-1; tentative D call: TRBD1 (5 bases). The CDR3 runs to 14 residues. The V end lost 9 bases, the J end lost 15 bases, and 27 bases lay between the germline ends. The germline V gene has CDR1 SGHAT and CDR2 FQNNGV. The CDR3 region is CASSIDSFYNVAFF. Here the CDR3 DNA reads TGTGCCAGTAGTATAGACAGTTTTTACAATGTGGCGTTCTTC.

This clonotype was seen only a few times. This chain connects TRBV7-3 to TRBJ2-3; D possibly corresponds to TRBD2 (5 bases). The CDR3 contains 15 residues. Germline-derived CDR1 and CDR2 are SGHTA and FQGTGA. Trimming left V 0 bases short and J 2 bases short, with 9 bases between. As DNA, the CDR3 is TGTGCCAGCAGCTTAACTAGCGAACCCACAGATACGCAGTATTTT. This translates into CASSLTSEPTDTQYF. Together with reference TRBV7-3 and TRBJ2-3, the CDR3 gives the full variable domain: GAGVSQTPSNKVTEKGKYVELRCDPISGHTALYWYRQSLGQGPEFLIYFQGTGAADDSGLPNDRFFAVRPEGSVSTLKIQRTERGDSAVYLCASSLTSEPTDTQYFGPGTRLTVL.

This clonotype was detected only a few times. A read error is possible here, since a much larger clone lies one base away. This chain links TRBV12-3 or TRBV12-4 with TRBJ2-4; 7 nucleotides match TRBD2. CDR3 size: 17 residues. The J segment lost 0 bases and the V segment lost 2 bases, leaving 7 bases of the junction unmatched. CDR3: CASSLRDYELAKNIQYF. In DNA form, the CDR3 reads TGTGCCAGCAGTTTAAGGGACTACGAACTAGCCAAAAACATTCAGTACTTC.

This clonotype occurred many times. The chain employs TRBV5-6 and TRBJ1-2; D unresolved. Looked up from germline, CDR1 is SGHDT and CDR2 is YYEEEE. This CDR3 has 16 amino acids. V lost 4 bases to trimming and J lost 0 bases, with 16 bases between them. Here the CDR3 reads CASSRETFGSNYGYTF. Here the CDR3 DNA reads TGTGCCAGCAGCCGGGAAACATTCGGATCTAACTATGGCTACACCTTC.

In its sample, this clonotype was seen many times. The chain recombines TRBV7-2 with TRBJ2-1; 8 positions agree with TRBD2. The ends lost 0 bases at V and 3 bases at J; junction bases unmatched: 7. Germline loops: CDR1 SGHTA, CDR2 FQGNSA. This CDR3 contains 17 residues. The CDR3: CASSLAGTREGYNEQFF. The CDR3 coding sequence is TGTGCCAGCAGCTTAGCGGGGACTAGGGAGGGCTACAATGAGCAGTTCTTC. Full variable domain (rest looked up from reference TRBV7-2 and TRBJ2-1): GAGVSQSPSNKVTEKGKDVELRCDPISGHTALYWYRQSLGQGLEFLIYFQGNSAPDKSGLPSDRFSAERTGGSVSTLTIQRTQQEDSAVYLCASSLAGTREGYNEQFFGPGTRLTVL.

The chain couples TRBV11-3 to TRBJ2-3; the D is unclear. The V and J ends lost 5 bases and 1 base respectively, with 13 bases between them. The germline gives CDR1 SGHNT, CDR2 YENEEA. This CDR3 is 15 amino acids long. The CDR3 DNA sequence: TGTGCCAGCAGCCTACTCTACGGCGGCACAGATACGCAGTATTTT. Protein: CASSLLYGGTDTQYF.